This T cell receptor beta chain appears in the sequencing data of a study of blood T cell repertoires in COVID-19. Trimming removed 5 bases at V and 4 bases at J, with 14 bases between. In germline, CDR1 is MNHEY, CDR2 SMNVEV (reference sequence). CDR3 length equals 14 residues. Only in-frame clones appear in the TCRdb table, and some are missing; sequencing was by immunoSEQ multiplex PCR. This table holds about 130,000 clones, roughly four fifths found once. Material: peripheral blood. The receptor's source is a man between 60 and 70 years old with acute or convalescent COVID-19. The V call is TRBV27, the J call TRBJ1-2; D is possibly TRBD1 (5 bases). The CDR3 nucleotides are TGTGCCAGCAGTCCGGACGGGACTACCTATGGCTACACCTTC. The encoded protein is CASSPDGTTYGYTF.